A selection of T cell receptor beta chains follows, all from one sample in a study of cytomegalovirus exposure and HLA in healthy donors. TCRdb keeps only in-frame clones here, not all; method: immunoSEQ multiplex PCR. The sample has 110,000 to 150,000 clones, roughly 90% seen once. Material: PBMCs. The receptors were gathered from a man aged 18 to 35 in good health and CMV-seronegative. The CDR3 runs from the conserved cysteine through the conserved F or W. The D gene is left open where the match is weak. Clone size appears in some rows only: once, few, many, or a class for an expanded clone.

CDR3nt: TGCGCCAGCAGCGCGGGACAGGGGGCTCGATCCAATGAGCAGTTCTTC; CDR3aa: CASSAGQGARSNEQFF; abundance: NA; j_gene: TRBJ2-1; v_gene: TRBV5-1; d_gene: TRBD1
CDR3nt: TGTGCCTGGAGTGTCAAGGGGTTACGGGAGACCCAGTACTTC; CDR3aa: CAWSVKGLRETQYF; abundance: NA; j_gene: TRBJ2-5; v_gene: TRBV30; d_gene: NA
CDR3nt: TGTGCCAGCAGCCAGTTACGAGGCTCTGGGGCCAACGTCCTGACTTTC; CDR3aa: CASSQLRGSGANVLTF; abundance: NA; j_gene: TRBJ2-6; v_gene: TRBV14; d_gene: NA
CDR3nt: TGTGCCAGCAGCCCAGAGGGGGTCAGGGGGGTCTATGGCTACACCTTC; CDR3aa: CASSPEGVRGVYGYTF; abundance: NA; j_gene: TRBJ1-2; v_gene: TRBV9; d_gene: TRBD1
CDR3nt: TGTGCCAGCAGCTTACGGGGACAGGGCACTGGGGCCAACGTCCTGACTTTC; CDR3aa: CASSLRGQGTGANVLTF; abundance: NA; j_gene: TRBJ2-6; v_gene: TRBV7-9; d_gene: TRBD1
CDR3nt: TGTGCCAGCAGCTTGAATGGCCCAGGGGGAAGCTATGGCTACACCTTC; CDR3aa: CASSLNGPGGSYGYTF; abundance: NA; j_gene: TRBJ1-2; v_gene: TRBV5-6; d_gene: TRBD1
CDR3nt: TGTGCCAGCTCACCACCGGGACTCAGCACAGATACGCAGTATTTT; CDR3aa: CASSPPGLSTDTQYF; abundance: NA; j_gene: TRBJ2-3; v_gene: TRBV18; d_gene: NA
CDR3nt: TGTGCCAGCAGCAATGACAGGGTCAATCAGCCCCAGCATTTT; CDR3aa: CASSNDRVNQPQHF; abundance: NA; j_gene: TRBJ1-5; v_gene: TRBV6-6; d_gene: TRBD1
CDR3nt: TGCAGCGTTTTTGGGAACAGGGGGTTAGAGTTTGGCTACACCTTC; CDR3aa: CSVFGNRGLEFGYTF; abundance: NA; j_gene: TRBJ1-2; v_gene: TRBV29-1; d_gene: TRBD1
CDR3nt: TGTGCCAGCAGTGACAGGGGGTGGGTCCAGCCCCAGCATTTT; CDR3aa: CASSDRGWVQPQHF; abundance: NA; j_gene: TRBJ1-5; v_gene: TRBV2; d_gene: TRBD1
CDR3nt: TGCGCCAGCAGCCAAACCCGGACTAGCGGGAGCAACAATGAGCAGTTCTTC; CDR3aa: CASSQTRTSGSNNEQFF; abundance: NA; j_gene: TRBJ2-1; v_gene: TRBV4-3; d_gene: TRBD2
CDR3nt: TGCAGCGTGTCCACAGGGGCCGGGGAGCTGTTTTTT; CDR3aa: CSVSTGAGELFF; abundance: NA; j_gene: TRBJ2-2; v_gene: TRBV29-1; d_gene: TRBD1
CDR3nt: TGTGCCAGCAGCTTGGAGGACAGTATTTTCGGCCCCGGAACAGATACGCAGTATTTT; CDR3aa: CASSLEDSIFGPGTDTQYF; abundance: NA; j_gene: TRBJ2-3; v_gene: TRBV5-6; d_gene: NA
CDR3nt: TGTGCCAGCAGCCTAAACCCCCGGACTAGCGGGAGGGCCTACAATGAGCAGTTCTTC; CDR3aa: CASSLNPRTSGRAYNEQFF; abundance: NA; j_gene: TRBJ2-1; v_gene: TRBV4-2; d_gene: TRBD2
CDR3nt: TGTGCCTGGAGAAACCCAGGCTCGATAGATACGCAGTATTTT; CDR3aa: CAWRNPGSIDTQYF; abundance: NA; j_gene: TRBJ2-3; v_gene: TRBV30; d_gene: NA
CDR3nt: TGTGCCAGTCGCCCCGGACAGGGCCCATACAATGAGCAGTTCTTC; CDR3aa: CASRPGQGPYNEQFF; abundance: NA; j_gene: TRBJ2-1; v_gene: TRBV19; d_gene: TRBD1
CDR3nt: TGTGCCAGCAGCTTGGGGCGGAACATACTTGAGCAGTTCTTC; CDR3aa: CASSLGRNILEQFF; abundance: NA; j_gene: TRBJ2-1; v_gene: TRBV5-6; d_gene: NA
CDR3nt: TGTGCCAGCAGCTTCCAGGGTAGCTATGGCTACACCTTC; CDR3aa: CASSFQGSYGYTF; abundance: NA; j_gene: TRBJ1-2; v_gene: TRBV5-4; d_gene: NA
CDR3nt: TGTGCCAGCAGCTTAATGGGGGGAACAGATACGCAGTATTTT; CDR3aa: CASSLMGGTDTQYF; abundance: NA; j_gene: TRBJ2-3; v_gene: TRBV11-3; d_gene: NA
CDR3nt: TGTGCCAGTAGTATAGGGCAGGGGACGAACACTGAAGCTTTCTTT; CDR3aa: CASSIGQGTNTEAFF; abundance: NA; j_gene: TRBJ1-1; v_gene: TRBV19; d_gene: NA
CDR3nt: TGTGCCAGCAGCTTACACCCGGGACAGAAAAATTCACCCCTCCACTTT; CDR3aa: CASSLHPGQKNSPLHF; abundance: NA; j_gene: TRBJ1-6; v_gene: TRBV7-6; d_gene: TRBD1
CDR3nt: TGCGCCAGCAGCCAAGACGGTGGACAGGGCGAAGTGCCCCAGCATTTT; CDR3aa: CASSQDGGQGEVPQHF; abundance: few; j_gene: TRBJ1-5; v_gene: TRBV4-3; d_gene: TRBD1
CDR3nt: TGTGCCAGCTCACGACTAGCGGGAGGGAGCTCCTACAATGAGCAGTTCTTC; CDR3aa: CASSRLAGGSSYNEQFF; abundance: NA; j_gene: TRBJ2-1; v_gene: TRBV18; d_gene: TRBD2
CDR3nt: TGCGCCAGCAGCTGGGGGACATTTAACACCGGGGAGCTGTTTTTT; CDR3aa: CASSWGTFNTGELFF; abundance: NA; j_gene: TRBJ2-2; v_gene: TRBV5-1; d_gene: NA
CDR3nt: TGCGCCAGCAGCTTGGGAAACCGACAAATAAGAGCGAACACTGAAGCTTTCTTT; CDR3aa: CASSLGNRQIRANTEAFF; abundance: NA; j_gene: TRBJ1-1; v_gene: TRBV5-1; d_gene: NA
CDR3nt: TGTGCCAGTACCATTTCCAGGCGGGAGGCCTACAATGAGCAGTTCTTC; CDR3aa: CASTISRREAYNEQFF; abundance: NA; j_gene: TRBJ2-1; v_gene: TRBV19; d_gene: TRBD2
CDR3nt: TGTGCCAGCAGTGTTCTTCCGGGACAGGGATCTGACACTGAAGCTTTCTTT; CDR3aa: CASSVLPGQGSDTEAFF; abundance: NA; j_gene: TRBJ1-1; v_gene: TRBV2; d_gene: TRBD1
CDR3nt: TGTGCCAGTAGTTACGGACAGGATAATGAAAAACTGTTTTTT; CDR3aa: CASSYGQDNEKLFF; abundance: NA; j_gene: TRBJ1-4; v_gene: TRBV19; d_gene: TRBD1
CDR3nt: TGTGCCAGTAGTATTACGGCGGCAGGGCGAAAAGAAGAGACCCAGTACTTC; CDR3aa: CASSITAAGRKEETQYF; abundance: NA; j_gene: TRBJ2-5; v_gene: TRBV19; d_gene: NA
CDR3nt: TGTGCCAGTACCACCGGGACAGGGATGGGAAACACTGAAGCTTTCTTT; CDR3aa: CASTTGTGMGNTEAFF; abundance: NA; j_gene: TRBJ1-1; v_gene: TRBV19; d_gene: TRBD1
CDR3nt: TGTGCCAGCAGTTACCAGGGATCTGGCTACACCTTC; CDR3aa: CASSYQGSGYTF; abundance: once; j_gene: TRBJ1-2; v_gene: TRBV6-5; d_gene: NA
CDR3nt: TGTGCCATCAGTGAGTTAGGGGGTGGCCAGCCCCAGCATTTT; CDR3aa: CAISELGGGQPQHF; abundance: NA; j_gene: TRBJ1-5; v_gene: TRBV10-3; d_gene: NA
CDR3nt: TGTGCCATCACTCGGACTAGCGGCACAGATACGCAGTATTTT; CDR3aa: CAITRTSGTDTQYF; abundance: NA; j_gene: TRBJ2-3; v_gene: TRBV10-3; d_gene: TRBD2
CDR3nt: TGCGCCAGCAGCCAAGGCAGACAGGGGGTATCCTACGAGCAGTACTTC; CDR3aa: CASSQGRQGVSYEQYF; abundance: NA; j_gene: TRBJ2-7; v_gene: TRBV4-1; d_gene: TRBD1
CDR3nt: TGCAGCGCCGACAGGGACGGGGAGCGCACTGAAGCTTTCTTT; CDR3aa: CSADRDGERTEAFF; abundance: NA; j_gene: TRBJ1-1; v_gene: TRBV29-1; d_gene: TRBD1
CDR3nt: TGTGCCAGCAGTGAAGCGGGACTAGCAGTTAGCTCCTACAATGAGCAGTTCTTC; CDR3aa: CASSEAGLAVSSYNEQFF; abundance: NA; j_gene: TRBJ2-1; v_gene: TRBV6-1; d_gene: TRBD2
CDR3nt: TGTGCCAGCAGCCAAGAATGGCTAGCGGGGCGCGAGACCCAGTACTTC; CDR3aa: CASSQEWLAGRETQYF; abundance: once; j_gene: TRBJ2-5; v_gene: TRBV14; d_gene: TRBD2